The 13 T cell receptor beta chains given below trace back to one sample, sequenced in a study of cytomegalovirus exposure and HLA in healthy donors. The PCR ran on 60 Vbeta and 13 Jbeta primers. Sequencing used immunoSEQ multiplex PCR; TCRdb keeps in-frame clones, though not all of them. The table shows roughly 150,000 clones, with roughly three quarters occurring only once. Sequencing used PBMCs. The origin of the receptors is a man younger than 45 in good health and CMV-seronegative.

This clone was seen more than once but under ten times. This chain joins TRBV6-1 and TRBJ2-7; the D gene is possibly TRBD1 (6 bases). Trimming removed 8 bases from V and 0 bases from J, with 17 bases in between. The length of the CDR3 is 15 residues. The germline V gene encodes CDR1 MNHNS and CDR2 SASEGT. The CDR3 sequence is CASWSGTSSSYEQYF. The CDR3 nucleotides are TGTGCCAGCTGGTCGGGGACATCGAGCTCCTACGAGCAGTACTTC.

This chain joins TRBV4-2 and TRBJ2-7, with TRBD2 as a possible D gene (6 bases). The CDR3 loop spans 15 amino acids. The ends were cut back, 3 bases at V and 3 bases at J, with 15 bases in the middle. The germline V gene has CDR1 LGHNA and CDR2 YNFKEQ. CDR3 region: CASSQSIAENYEQYF. Written as DNA, the CDR3 is TGTGCCAGCAGCCAGTCCATAGCGGAAAACTACGAGCAGTACTTC.

The chain couples TRBV29-1 to TRBJ2-5, with TRBD2 matching over 7 bases. This CDR3 region has 11 residues. V shed 7 bases, J shed 4 bases, and the junction held 3 bases outside the gene matches. Germline assignment: CDR1 SQVTM and CDR2 ANQGSEA. CDR3 bases: TGCAGCGCAAGGGAGGGAGAGACCCAGTACTTC. Translating gives CSAREGETQYF. Full variable domain (outside the CDR3, taken from reference TRBV29-1 and TRBJ2-5): SAVISQKPSRDICQRGTSLTIQCQVDSQVTMMFWYRQQPGQSLTLIATANQGSEATYESGFVIDKFPISRPNLTFSTLTVSNMSPEDSSIYLCSAREGETQYFGPGTRLLVL.

CDR3 region: CASSSQAGDTGELFF. CDR3 coding DNA: TGCGCCAGCAGCTCACAGGCAGGGGACACCGGGGAGCTGTTTTTT. The chain recombines TRBV5-1 with TRBJ2-2, with TRBD1 as a possible D gene (6 bases). Trimming removed 3 bases from V and 3 bases from J, with 12 bases in between. The CDR3 covers 15 residues. Per germline, CDR1 SGHRS and CDR2 YFSETQ.

The genes are TRBV6-5 and TRBJ1-4; TRBD1 agrees at 9 bases. Germline-derived CDR1 and CDR2 are MNHEY and SVGAGI. The CDR3 totals 16 residues. V lost 1 base and J lost 7; bases outside the gene matches: 7. The CDR3 region has the DNA TGTGCCAGCAGTTACTTGAACAGGGGGCATGGTGAAAAACTGTTTTTT. It encodes CASSYLNRGHGEKLFF.

The V gene is TRBV5-4, the J gene TRBJ2-3; a possible D gene is TRBD1 (6 bases). CDR3 length: 16 residues. Deletions cut 5 bases from V and 5 bases from J, with 21 bases between. Germline V CDR1 and CDR2: SGHNT, YYREEE (reference sequence). CDR3 residues: CASSLKQGPALDTQYF. Written as DNA, the CDR3 is TGTGCCAGCAGTTTAAAACAGGGTCCAGCTTTAGATACGCAGTATTTT.

The V and J genes are TRBV7-2 and TRBJ1-2; 7 bases align to TRBD1. CDR1 is SGHTA and CDR2 is FQGNSA in the germline V gene. The V and J ends lost 2 bases and 2 bases, in that order; junction bases with no gene match: 11. The CDR3 has 17 residues. The CDR3 spells CASSLKRTGRDNYGYTF. The CDR3 nucleotides read TGTGCCAGCAGCTTAAAACGGACAGGTCGGGACAACTATGGCTACACCTTC.

The chain employs TRBV5-4 and TRBJ1-2; the D is unclear. Per the germline V gene, CDR1 is SGHNT and CDR2 is YYREEE (reference sequence). The CDR3 runs 13 residues. The ends were cut back, 2 bases at V and 4 bases at J, with 9 bases in the middle. In DNA, the CDR3 is TGTGCCAGCAGCTTCTGGAGCGGCTATGGCTACACCTTC. Translating gives CASSFWSGYGYTF.

The V gene is TRBV4-1, the J gene TRBJ1-1; D not certain. The CDR3 length is 13 residues. V was trimmed by 1 base and J by 2 bases, leaving 5 bases between them. Germline V gene sequence: CDR1 MGHRA, CDR2 YSYEKL. The CDR3 loop is CASSQVQNTEAFF. Written as DNA, the CDR3 is TGCGCCAGCAGCCAAGTTCAAAACACTGAAGCTTTCTTT.

The chain has TRBV7-9 and TRBJ1-4, with 8 bases lining up with TRBD1. The V gene's germline CDR1 is SEHNR and CDR2 FQNEAQ (reference sequence). The CDR3 is made up of 18 amino acids. J was trimmed by 1 base and V by 2 bases; bases with no gene match: 9. CDR3 sequence (DNA): TGTGCCAGCAGCTTATTGAGAGGACAGGGAAGAACTAATGAAAAACTGTTTTTT. Amino acids: CASSLLRGQGRTNEKLFF.

The chain has TRBV11-2 and TRBJ1-1, with D perhaps TRBD1 (5 bases). Germline lookup yields CDR1 SGHAT and CDR2 FQNNGV. This CDR3 has 13 residues. The V gene lost 6 bases and the J gene lost 5 bases, with 13 bases spanning the gap. CDR3 region: CASSQDMGTEAFF. Written as DNA, the CDR3 is TGTGCCAGCAGTCAGGACATGGGTACTGAAGCTTTCTTT.

The V call is TRBV28, the J call TRBJ2-1; 11 bases align to TRBD2. Germline CDR1 and CDR2: MDHEN and SYDVKM. Unmatched junction bases numbered 17, after V lost 3 bases and J lost 7 bases. CDR3 length: 19 amino acids. The CDR3 is CASSFPLRAGTSGINEQFF. The CDR3 coding sequence is TGTGCCAGCAGTTTCCCCCTTCGGGCTGGGACTAGCGGCATTAATGAGCAGTTCTTC.

CDR3 in amino acids: CAWSDPPGEQYF. The CDR3 nucleotides are TGTGCCTGGAGTGACCCTCCGGGCGAGCAGTACTTC. V usage is TRBV30 and J usage is TRBJ2-7, with D unclear. The CDR3 covers 12 residues. Germline V gives CDR1 GTSNPN, CDR2 SVGIG (reference sequence). Trimming cost V 1 base and J 6 bases, with 10 bases left between them.